This T cell receptor beta chain was identified during a study of type 1 regulatory T cells. Study summary: T-allo10 is an in vitro-generated, Tr1-enriched CD4 T cell product specific for alloantigen. Study-wide findings and caveats: Type 1 regulatory T cells had a more restricted TCR repertoire than non-type 1 regulatory T cells.

Trimming took 4 bases from V and 8 from J, leaving 14 bases between them. CDR3 length equals 14 residues. The germline CDR1 and CDR2 sequences are SGHTA and FQGNSA. As for this clonotype: The target antigen is unknown.

TCRdb processed the reads anew with MiXCR; each CDR3 protein has one entry. The sample lists tens of thousands of distinct CDR3 sequences; 20% were seen once. Sequenced: cultured type 1 regulatory T (Tr1) cells, either the whole culture or a sorted fraction (not recorded which). This receptor was obtained from a human donor in good health. J is TRBJ1-4 and V is TRBV7-2; D is uncertain. CDR3 DNA: TGTGCCAGCAGCTCCTCGGGAATTGGCGAAAAACTGTTTTTT. It specifies CASSSSGIGEKLFF. The whole variable domain, remainder taken from reference TRBV7-2 and TRBJ1-4, is GAGVSQSPSNKVTEKGKDVELRCDPISGHTALYWYRQSLGQGLEFLIYFQGNSAPDKSGLPSDRFSAERTGGSVSTLTIQRTQQEDSAVYLCASSSSGIGEKLFFGSGTQLSVL.